This T cell receptor beta chain was observed in a study of T cells in tumors after PD-1 blockade. TCRdb keeps only in-frame clones here, not all; method: immunoSEQ multiplex PCR. This sample carries approximately 59,000 clones, 80% of them seen once, and the ten largest clones take 10% to 15%. The CDR3 contains 14 residues. From germline, CDR1 is SNHLY and CDR2 FYNNEI. The V segment lost 6 bases and the J segment 5 bases; nucleotides outside the gene matches: 7. This sequence was found in a human donor with basal cell carcinoma. This rearrangement joins TRBV2 to TRBJ2-5, with TRBD1 identical over 9 bases. This sample comprised PBMCs, obtained before anti-PD-1 treatment. Written as DNA, the CDR3 is TGTGCCAGCAGCGGACAGGGGTTAGGGGAGACCCAGTACTTC. This sequence encodes CASSGQGLGETQYF.